This TCR beta chain was captured by sequencing in a study of T cell responses to AZD1222 COVID-19 vaccine. Study-level findings and limits: Repertoire collection took place solely once the T cell response had peaked. Spike-specific TCR breadth and depth grew following two AZD1222 doses.

Concerning this clone: What it binds is unknown.

Germline values: CDR1 SGHRS, CDR2 YFSETQ. The junction had 11 bases not matched to a gene; V was cut back by 4 bases and J by 5 bases. The CDR3 runs 16 residues. Clones were read by immunoSEQ multiplex PCR, and TCRdb kept only the in-frame ones, dropping some. The sample lists 150,000 to 170,000 clones; roughly 90% were seen once. The chain recombines TRBV5-1 with TRBJ2-5; 10 bases match TRBD2. The source material was peripheral blood, sampled on day 0 of AZD1222 vaccination. The source of this sequence is an adult in good health. CDR3 region: CASSTRTSGPGETQYF. In DNA, the CDR3 is TGCGCCAGCAGCACCCGGACTAGCGGACCTGGGGAGACCCAGTACTTC.